These 17 T cell receptor beta chains were all obtained from the same sample, sequenced in a study of blood T cell repertoires in COVID-19. Sequencing was performed with immunoSEQ multiplex PCR; in TCRdb, only in-frame clones are kept and a portion is missing. The sample lists roughly 95,000 clones; 82% were seen once. Sequenced material: peripheral blood. Receptors originate from a man aged 80 or over with acute or convalescent COVID-19.

The rearrangement uses TRBV10-3 and TRBJ2-7, with 7 bases lining up with TRBD1. J was trimmed by 3 bases and V by 3 bases; bases with no gene match: 8. This CDR3 is 15 amino acids long. The germline V gene has CDR1 ENHRY and CDR2 SYGVKD. The CDR3 DNA reads TGTGCCATCAGTGATCCCTCCGACAGGGTCTACGAGCAGTACTTC. It translates to CAISDPSDRVYEQYF.

V usage is TRBV4-2 and J usage is TRBJ2-2; 10 bases fit TRBD2. Germline trimming cut 2 bases from V and 5 bases from J; bases unmatched to any gene: 5. Germline V gene sequence: CDR1 LGHNA, CDR2 YNFKEQ. The CDR3 extends over 16 amino acids. The CDR3 DNA reads TGTGCCAGCAGCCAATTCCGGACTAGCGGAACCGGGGAGCTGTTTTTT. Protein sequence: CASSQFRTSGTGELFF.

The V and J genes are TRBV6-5 and TRBJ1-1; TRBD1 might be the D (6 bases). Deletions cut 5 bases from V and 1 base from J, with 11 bases between. CDR3 length: 14 residues. Germline V CDR1 and CDR2: MNHEY, SVGAGI. DNA of the CDR3: TGTGCCAGCAGTCAGATAGGGGGGAACACTGAAGCTTTCTTT. Its protein is CASSQIGGNTEAFF.

The rearrangement joins TRBV2 to TRBJ2-1; no clear D. Germline loops: CDR1 SNHLY, CDR2 FYNNEI. The V end lost 5 bases, the J end lost 6 bases, and 17 bases lay between the germline ends. The length of the CDR3 is 15 residues. CDR3 nucleotide sequence: TGTGCCAGCAGTAAAGAAGTAGTAAGAGGCAATGAGCAGTTCTTC. Protein: CASSKEVVRGNEQFF.

This chain links TRBV6-5 with TRBJ2-7; 9 nucleotides agree with TRBD1. This CDR3 is 14 amino acids long. The ends lost 8 bases at V and 5 bases at J; junction bases unmatched: 10. The germline V gene has CDR1 MNHEY and CDR2 SVGAGI. DNA of the CDR3: TGTGCCAGCTCCTCCGGGACAGGGAAAAACGAGCAGTACTTC. This codes for CASSSGTGKNEQYF.

The chain is built from TRBV27 and TRBJ2-5; 7 bases agree with TRBD2. The CDR3 is 13 amino acids. In germline, CDR1 is MNHEY, CDR2 SMNVEV (reference sequence). The V gene end was trimmed by 2 bases and the J gene end by 5 bases; junction bases not matched to a gene: 2. CDR3 coding DNA: TGTGCCAGCAGTTTAGCGGGAGTCGAGACCCAGTACTTC. Its protein product is CASSLAGVETQYF.

This clone was recorded only once. V gene TRBV7-2 combines with J gene TRBJ2-2, with 8 nucleotides matching TRBD1. This CDR3 region has 15 residues. V lost 5 bases to trimming and J lost 5 bases; unmatched junction nucleotides: 7. The germline V gene has CDR1 SGHTA and CDR2 FQGNSA. CDR3: CASSADRAGTGELFF. As DNA, the CDR3 is TGTGCCAGCAGCGCGGACAGGGCGGGGACCGGGGAGCTGTTTTTT.

The chain is built from TRBV24-1 and TRBJ1-4; D is perhaps TRBD1 (6 bases). V gave up 8 bases and J gave up 3 bases, with 9 bases separating them. Germline V gene lookup returns CDR1 KGHDR and CDR2 SFDVKD. CDR3 length: 13 residues. The CDR3 bases are TGTGCCACCATGGACAGCTCTAATGAAAAACTGTTTTTT. Translation: CATMDSSNEKLFF.

The chain carries TRBV7-2 and TRBJ1-4; possible D gene TRBD1, 6 bases. V was cut by 2 bases and J by 8 bases, with 9 bases left in between. The length of the CDR3 is 13 residues. Looked up from germline, CDR1 is SGHTA and CDR2 is FQGNSA. This CDR3 reads CASSLPGVEKLFF. For the CDR3, the DNA is TGTGCCAGCAGCTTACCAGGGGTAGAAAAACTGTTTTTT.

This clone appeared once. This chain uses TRBV6-5 with TRBJ2-2; D is possibly TRBD1 (6 bases). In germline, CDR1 is MNHEY, CDR2 SVGAGI. The germline V and J ends were trimmed by 6 bases and 8 bases, with 19 bases remaining between them. The CDR3 runs 15 residues. The CDR3 loop is CASRPTNRVGGELFF. The CDR3 DNA is TGTGCCAGCAGACCAACCAACAGGGTAGGAGGGGAGCTGTTTTTT.

The chain uses TRBV28 and TRBJ1-5; the D is unclear. CDR1 is MDHEN, CDR2 SYDVKM, per germline. The CDR3 covers 16 residues. V shed 6 bases and J shed 2 bases, with 17 bases lying between them. The CDR3 region is CASSLDGRRGNQPQHF. Written as DNA, the CDR3 is TGTGCCAGCAGCTTGGACGGACGGCGGGGCAATCAGCCCCAGCATTTT.

The chain couples TRBV11-2 to TRBJ1-3, with D possibly matching TRBD1 (6 bases). The CDR3 length is 15 residues. Germline V gives CDR1 SGHAT, CDR2 FQNNGV. The ends were cut back, 1 base at V and 6 bases at J, with 13 bases in the middle. CDR3 loop: CASSLVNRVENTIYF. The CDR3 nucleotides read TGTGCCAGCAGCTTAGTGAACAGGGTCGAAAACACCATATATTTT.

The chain has TRBV5-1 and TRBJ2-2, with 7 bases aligning to TRBD1. The germline CDR1 and CDR2 sequences are SGHRS and YFSETQ. The V segment lost 0 bases and the J segment 7 bases; nucleotides outside the gene matches: 12. This CDR3 region has 17 residues. The CDR3 coding sequence is TGCGCCAGCAGCTTGGAAGGCCCGGGACAGTGGGGCGGGGAGCTGTTTTTT. The encoded protein is CASSLEGPGQWGGELFF.

The rearrangement joins TRBV28 to TRBJ1-1, with a weak D call TRBD1 (6 bases). The CDR3 totals 15 residues. CDR1 is MDHEN and CDR2 is SYDVKM in the germline V gene. The V and J ends lost 2 bases and 4 bases respectively, with 14 bases between them. CDR3 coding DNA: TGTGCCAGCAGTTTAAGAGGGGGGGGTGGCACTGAAGCTTTCTTT. Its translation: CASSLRGGGGTEAFF.

This clone was picked up a small number of times. The chain combines TRBV30 with TRBJ2-6; 11 bases align to TRBD1. The J segment lost 3 bases and the V segment lost 2 bases, leaving 6 bases of the junction unmatched. The CDR3 sequence is 17 residues long. Per the germline V gene, CDR1 is GTSNPN and CDR2 is SVGIG (reference sequence). CDR3 sequence: CAWSRRDRGFGANVLTF. In DNA form, the CDR3 reads TGTGCCTGGAGTCGCCGGGACAGGGGGTTTGGGGCCAACGTCCTGACTTTC.

The rearrangement links TRBV5-1 to TRBJ1-5; D is unclear. The CDR3 is 13 amino acids. CDR1 and CDR2 from the germline V gene are SGHRS and YFSETQ. With 3 bases removed from V and 5 bases from J, the gap between germline ends came to 9 bases. The CDR3 here is CASSSQVDQPQHF. DNA for the CDR3: TGCGCCAGCAGCTCCCAAGTAGATCAGCCCCAGCATTTT.

The chain is built from TRBV6-2 or TRBV6-3 and TRBJ1-5; 7 bases are a match to TRBD1. CDR1 is MNHEY and CDR2 is SVGEGT in the germline V gene. This CDR3 is 14 amino acids long. The V segment lost 4 bases and the J segment 4 bases; nucleotides outside the gene matches: 4. CDR3 region: CASSFPGQNQPQHF. The CDR3 region has the DNA TGTGCCAGCAGTTTCCCGGGACAGAATCAGCCCCAGCATTTT.